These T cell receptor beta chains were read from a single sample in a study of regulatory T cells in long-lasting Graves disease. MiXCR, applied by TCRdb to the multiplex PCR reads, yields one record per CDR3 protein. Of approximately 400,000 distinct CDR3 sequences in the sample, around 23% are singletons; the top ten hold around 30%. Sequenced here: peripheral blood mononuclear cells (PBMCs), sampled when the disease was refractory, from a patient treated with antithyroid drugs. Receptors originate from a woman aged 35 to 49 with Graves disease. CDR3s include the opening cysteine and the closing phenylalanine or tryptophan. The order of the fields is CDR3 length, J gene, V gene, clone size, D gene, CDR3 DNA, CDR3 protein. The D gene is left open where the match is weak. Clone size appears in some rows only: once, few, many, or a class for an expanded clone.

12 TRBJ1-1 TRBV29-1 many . TGCAGCGTCCGCATTGGAGGCACTGAAGCTTTCTTT CSVRIGGTEAFF
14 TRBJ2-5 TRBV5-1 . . TGCGCCAGCAGCGTGGGACGGGGGCAAGAGACCCAGTACTTC CASSVGRGQETQYF
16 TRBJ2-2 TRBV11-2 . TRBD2 TGTGCCAGCAGCTCTACTAGCGGGGCGAACACCGGGGAGCTGTTTTTT CASSSTSGANTGELFF
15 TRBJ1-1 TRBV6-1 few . TGTGCCAGCAGTGCCCGGGGGGTGGGGGCGACTGAAGCTTTCTTT CASSARGVGATEAFF
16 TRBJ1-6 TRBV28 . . TGTGCCAGCACCCCTCCCTCGATGGGGTATAATTCACCCCTCCACTTT CASTPPSMGYNSPLHF
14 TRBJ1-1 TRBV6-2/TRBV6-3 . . TGTGCCAGCAGTGACCCGGAAGGCGGATATGAAGCTTTCTTT CASSDPEGGYEAFF
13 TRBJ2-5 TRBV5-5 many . TGTGCCAGCAGCTTGGCGTGGCTGGAGACCCAGTACTTC CASSLAWLETQYF
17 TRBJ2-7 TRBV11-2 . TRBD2 TGTGCCAGCAGCTCCATGCTCGGGAGGGCCGGATCCTACGAGCAGTACTTC CASSSMLGRAGSYEQYF
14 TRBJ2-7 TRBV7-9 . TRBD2 TGTGCCAGCAGCTCTGGGAGGGACTCCTACGAGCAGTACTTC CASSSGRDSYEQYF
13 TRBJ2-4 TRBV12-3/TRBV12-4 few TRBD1 TGTGCCAGCAATTTGGACAGGGGAAACATTCAGTACTTC CASNLDRGNIQYF
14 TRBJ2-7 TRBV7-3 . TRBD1 TGTGCCAGCAGCCCCCGACAGGGGGCGGACGAGCAGTACTTC CASSPRQGADEQYF
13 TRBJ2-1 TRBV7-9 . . TGTGCCAGCAGCTCTGGGACCCCAAGTGAGCAGTTCTTC CASSSGTPSEQFF
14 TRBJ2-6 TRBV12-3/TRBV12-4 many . TGTGCCAGCAGTTTAGGCTCTGGGGCCAACGTCCTGACTTTC CASSLGSGANVLTF
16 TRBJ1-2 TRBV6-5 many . TGTGCCAGCAGTTACCCATCCGGGATAGCTAACTATGGCTACACCTTC CASSYPSGIANYGYTF
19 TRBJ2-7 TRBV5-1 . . TGCGCCAGCAGCTTGGCGGGGGCGCGGGACTTTTTAAGACCCTACGAGCAGTACTTC CASSLAGARDFLRPYEQYF
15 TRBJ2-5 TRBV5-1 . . TGCGCCAGCAGCTTTTGGGGGGACGCCATGGAGACCCAGTACTTC CASSFWGDAMETQYF
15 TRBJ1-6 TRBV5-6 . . TGTGCCAGCAGCCCGGGGACGGTTTATAATTCACCCCTCCACTTT CASSPGTVYNSPLHF
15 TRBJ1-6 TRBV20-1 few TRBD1 TGCAGTGCTAGAGATAAAGCGACAGGGGCTTCACCCCTCCACTTT CSARDKATGASPLHF
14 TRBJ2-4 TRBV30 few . TGTGCCTGGAGTCTAAGGGAACAAAAAAACATTCAGTACTTC CAWSLREQKNIQYF
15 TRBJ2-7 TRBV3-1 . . TGTGCCAGCAGCCAAGGGGCAGGCGATTACTACGAGCAGTACTTC CASSQGAGDYYEQYF
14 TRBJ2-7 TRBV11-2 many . TGTGCCAGCAGCCCCAGCCCGGACCATTACGAGCAGTACTTC CASSPSPDHYEQYF
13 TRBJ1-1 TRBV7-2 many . TGTGCCAGCAGCGCCTCCCGTAACACTGAAGCTTTCTTT CASSASRNTEAFF
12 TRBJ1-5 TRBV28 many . TGTGCCAGCAGTCTCATGCCCGGGCCCCAGCATTTT CASSLMPGPQHF
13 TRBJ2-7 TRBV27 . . TGTGCCAGCAGTCCACCGCCACCCTACGAGCAGTACTTC CASSPPPPYEQYF
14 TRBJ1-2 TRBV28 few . TGTGCCAGCAGTCGAGATCAGGGTGCCTATGGCTACACCTTC CASSRDQGAYGYTF
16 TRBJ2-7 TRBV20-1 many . TGCAGTGCTAAGGACACCACCGGGGGTCGGTTCTACGAGCAGTACTTC CSAKDTTGGRFYEQYF
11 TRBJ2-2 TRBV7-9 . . TGTGCCACCCTTGGAACCGGGGAGCTGTTTTTT CATLGTGELFF
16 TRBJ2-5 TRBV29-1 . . TGCAGCGTCCTAGGGACGGCAGCAATGGGAGTAGAGACCCAGTACTTC CSVLGTAAMGVETQYF
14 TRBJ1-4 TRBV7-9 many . TGTGCCAGCAGCTTAGTCGGGGGAAATGAAAAACTGTTTTTT CASSLVGGNEKLFF
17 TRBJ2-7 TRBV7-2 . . TGTGCCAGCAGCTTACCTTCCGGGGGCCAATGCTCCTACGAGCAGTACTTC CASSLPSGGQCSYEQYF
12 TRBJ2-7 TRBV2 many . TGTGCCAGCAGTGAAGGCCCGGGACGGCGAACCTTC CASSEGPGRRTF
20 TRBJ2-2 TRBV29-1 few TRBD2 TGCAGCGTCCCAAAGTGGATGCGGGAGGCTCTTATCGCGAACACCGGGGAGCTGTTTTTT CSVPKWMREALIANTGELFF
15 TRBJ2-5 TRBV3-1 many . TGTGCCAGCAGCCAAGTCACGGGACCGCAAGAGACCCAGTACTTC CASSQVTGPQETQYF
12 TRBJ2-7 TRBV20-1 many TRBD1 TGCAGTGCTAGGGACAGGGCCTACGAGCAGTACTTC CSARDRAYEQYF
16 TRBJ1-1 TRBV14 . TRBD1 TGTGCCAGCCGCCCCCGGGACAGCAACCCGAAGACTGAAGCTTTCTTT CASRPRDSNPKTEAFF
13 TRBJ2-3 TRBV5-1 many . TGTGCCAGCAGCTTAGTAGGGACCGATACGCAGTATTTT CASSLVGTDTQYF
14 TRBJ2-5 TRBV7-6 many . TGTGCCAGCAGCTTAGCGATCCTAGCTGAGACCCAGTACTTC CASSLAILAETQYF
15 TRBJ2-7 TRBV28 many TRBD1 TGTGCCAGCAGTTTCCCGGGGACAGAGTCCTACGAGCAGTACTTC CASSFPGTESYEQYF
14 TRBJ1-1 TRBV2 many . TGTGCCAGCACCGCCTTGACAGGGAACACTGAAGCTTTCTTT CASTALTGNTEAFF
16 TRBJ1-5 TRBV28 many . TGTGCCAGCACCCTTCAAAGACAGGTTCAGAATCAGCCCCAGCATTTT CASTLQRQVQNQPQHF
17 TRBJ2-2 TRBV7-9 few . TGTGCCAGCAGCTTAGCAAGGGACCTCCCCAGCACCGGGGAGCTGTTTTTT CASSLARDLPSTGELFF
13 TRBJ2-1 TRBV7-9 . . TGTGCCAGCAGCTTCGGGACTCTCAATGAGCAGTTCTTC CASSFGTLNEQFF
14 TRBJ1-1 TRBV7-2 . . TGTGCCAGCAGCTTAGTCCACAGAAACACTGAAGCTTTCTTT CASSLVHRNTEAFF
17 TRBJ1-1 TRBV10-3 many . TGTGCCATCAGTCGCGGGAGACCGTTGGGGAGAAACACTGAAGCTTTCTTT CAISRGRPLGRNTEAFF
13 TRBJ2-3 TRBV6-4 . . TGTGCCAGCAGCGTAGCGGTCGAAGATACGCAGTATTTT CASSVAVEDTQYF
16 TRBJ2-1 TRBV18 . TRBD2 TGTGCCAGCTCACCAACGGTTAGCGGGAGTCGGGATGAGCAGTTCTTC CASSPTVSGSRDEQFF
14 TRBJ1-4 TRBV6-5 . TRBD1 TGTGCCAGCAGTTACAACAGGGGTTATGAAAAACTGTTTTTT CASSYNRGYEKLFF
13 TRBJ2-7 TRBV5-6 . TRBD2 TGTGCCAGCAGCTTCGGGACTATACACGGGCAGTACTTC CASSFGTIHGQYF
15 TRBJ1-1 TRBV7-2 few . TGTGCCAGCAGCCCCTCACCGAACTCCTACACTGAAGCTTTCTTT CASSPSPNSYTEAFF
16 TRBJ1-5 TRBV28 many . TGTGCCAGCAGACTCCGGGACACCAATAGCAATCAGCCCCAGCATTTT CASRLRDTNSNQPQHF
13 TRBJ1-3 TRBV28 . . TGTGCCAGCATGCAAAGCGGGGGAAACACCATATATTTT CASMQSGGNTIYF
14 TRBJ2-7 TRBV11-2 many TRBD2 TGTGCCAGCAGCTTACTAGCGGATCCCTACGAGCAGTACTTC CASSLLADPYEQYF
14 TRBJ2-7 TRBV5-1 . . TGCGCCAGCAGCTCTCGGCCCCCCGTTTCTGAGCAGTACTTC CASSSRPPVSEQYF
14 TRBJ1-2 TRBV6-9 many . TGTGCCAGCAGTTCGGCCCTCTGGGCCCCAGGCTACACCTTC CASSSALWAPGYTF
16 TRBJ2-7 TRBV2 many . TGTGCCAGCAGTGAAGCTCTAGAATCGTTCGTAGGAGAGCAGTACTTC CASSEALESFVGEQYF
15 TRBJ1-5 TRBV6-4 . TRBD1 TGTGCCAGCAGTGTGACAGGGGGAAGCAATCAGCCCCAGCATTTT CASSVTGGSNQPQHF
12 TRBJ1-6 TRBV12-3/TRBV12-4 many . TGTGCCAGCAGTTTTCTTGGATCACCCCTCCACTTT CASSFLGSPLHF
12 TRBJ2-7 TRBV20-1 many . TGCAGTGCTAGTCTCAGCTCCTACGAGCAGTACTTC CSASLSSYEQYF
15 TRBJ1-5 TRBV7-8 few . TGTGCCAGCAGCCGCGACATTTATAGCAATCAGCCCCAGCATTTT CASSRDIYSNQPQHF
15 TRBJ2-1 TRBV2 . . TGTGCCAGCAGTTGGACGGGTAGCTCCTACAATGAGCAGTTCTTC CASSWTGSSYNEQFF